Listed here are 27 T cell receptor beta chains from one sample, sequenced in a study of a mutant IDH1 vaccine in newly diagnosed glioma. For these receptors, no antigen is known. The assay was immunoSEQ multiplex PCR, and TCRdb's table has in-frame clones only and misses some. The sample holds about 39,000 clones; 80% are singletons and the top ten take roughly 15%. Time point indicated: week 11, during vaccination. Vaccine doses each comprised 300 ug of mutant IDH1 20-mer peptide, with topical imiquimod. The source was peripheral blood mononuclear cells (PBMCs), collected from a glioma patient whose treatment included an IDH1 peptide vaccine. The receptors come from a woman in her thirties with glioma. Some clones in this sample may be carry-over from other donors' samples.

The rearrangement uses TRBV10-1 and TRBJ2-1; TRBD2 matches 14 bases. This CDR3 has 15 amino acids. Germline loops: CDR1 WNHNN, CDR2 SYGVQD (reference sequence). The ends lost 3 bases at V and 10 bases at J; junction bases unmatched: 5. The CDR3 protein is CASSEGLAGGGEQFF. CDR3 in DNA: TGCGCCAGCAGTGAAGGACTAGCGGGAGGCGGGGAGCAGTTCTTC.

This clone was seen a few times. The chain carries TRBV6-6 and TRBJ2-7; D may be TRBD1 (7 bases). The germline V and J ends were trimmed by 2 bases and 3 bases, with 11 bases remaining between them. The CDR3 is made up of 14 amino acids. The germline V gene encodes CDR1 MNHNY and CDR2 SVGAGI (reference sequence). In nucleotides, the CDR3 is TGTGCCAGCAGTTACAGACAGGGACTCTACGAGCAGTACTTC. This sequence encodes CASSYRQGLYEQYF.

The table lists this clone with a count of one. The chain couples TRBV4-1 to TRBJ1-2, with 7 bases fitting TRBD1. Germline V gives CDR1 MGHRA, CDR2 YSYEKL. V gave up 3 bases and J gave up 4 bases; unmatched junction bases: 5. The CDR3 covers 14 residues. Here the CDR3 reads CASSHLRDSYGYTF. As DNA, the CDR3 is TGCGCCAGCAGCCATCTCCGGGACAGCTATGGCTACACCTTC.

V gene TRBV4-2 combines with J gene TRBJ1-1, with D possibly matching TRBD1 (6 bases). Germline V gene data show CDR1 as LGHNA and CDR2 as YNFKEQ. CDR3 length equals 16 residues. The V and J ends lost 4 bases and 3 bases respectively, with 18 bases between them. Here the CDR3 DNA reads TGTGCCAGCAGCCTAGGCGGAGGGGGGGACTACACTGAAGCTTTCTTT. Encoded protein: CASSLGGGGDYTEAFF.

The V call is TRBV7-9, the J call TRBJ2-7; D may be TRBD1 or TRBD2 (6 bases each). There are 17 residues in the CDR3. V was clipped by 4 bases and J by 2 bases, with 21 bases between them. The germline gives CDR1 SEHNR, CDR2 FQNEAQ (reference sequence). This CDR3 is CASSSTGPVGGTYEQYF. CDR3 in DNA: TGTGCCAGCAGCTCCACTGGACCGGTCGGGGGCACCTACGAGCAGTACTTC.

This chain joins TRBV11-2 and TRBJ2-5; TRBD2 aligns across 8 bases. Per the germline V gene, CDR1 is SGHAT and CDR2 is FQNNGV. The V segment lost 5 bases and the J segment 4 bases; nucleotides outside the gene matches: 6. The CDR3 spans 14 residues. For the CDR3, the DNA is TGTGCCAGCAGCACCGGGGGGGAAGCAGAGACCCAGTACTTC. It is translated as CASSTGGEAETQYF.

The chain recombines TRBV7-2 with TRBJ1-2; TRBD1 agrees at 8 bases. Germline V CDR1 and CDR2: SGHTA, FQGNSA. This CDR3 has 17 amino acids. Trimming removed 4 bases from V and 0 bases from J; junction bases left unmatched: 10. This CDR3 is CASSSGGTGGPNYGYTF. CDR3 DNA sequence: TGTGCCAGCAGCTCGGGGGGAACAGGGGGACCTAACTATGGCTACACCTTC.

V is TRBV5-5 and J is TRBJ2-7; D not certain. This CDR3 spans 15 amino acids. Germline values: CDR1 SGHKS, CDR2 YYEKEE (reference sequence). The V gene lost 2 bases and the J gene lost 4 bases, with 16 bases spanning the gap. CDR3 sequence (DNA): TGTGCCAGCAGCTTTCGTCCGAGACCAACATACGAGCAGTACTTC. Translating it yields CASSFRPRPTYEQYF.

The CDR3 nucleotides are TGTGCCAGCACCGGAGGGCGGGGGGCGAGATCACCCCTCCACTTT. Encoded protein: CASTGGRGARSPLHF. V is TRBV2 and J is TRBJ1-6; tentative D call: TRBD1 (6 bases). Trimming removed 7 bases from V and 10 bases from J, with 20 bases in between. The CDR3 runs to 15 residues. Germline CDR1 and CDR2: SNHLY and FYNNEI.

The chain links TRBV7-9 to TRBJ2-5; 8 nucleotides align to TRBD1. The V segment lost 11 bases and the J segment 4 bases; nucleotides outside the gene matches: 21. Germline V gene lookup returns CDR1 SEHNR and CDR2 FQNEAQ (reference sequence). This CDR3 has 17 residues. The CDR3 DNA is TGTGCCCGCTCCCCACCGTCGGAAGCAGGGGGCACAGAGACCCAGTACTTC. This sequence encodes CARSPPSEAGGTETQYF.

J is TRBJ1-1 and V is TRBV29-1; the D is unclear. Looked up from germline, CDR1 is SQVTM and CDR2 is ANQGSEA. This CDR3 region has 13 residues. The CDR3 DNA sequence: TGCACCTCTACCCGCCAAGGGTTGGGTGAAGCTTTCTTT. Amino acids: CTSTRQGLGEAFF.

The chain uses TRBV7-9 and TRBJ2-2, with a possible D match to TRBD1 (6 bases). V shed 1 base and J shed 3 bases, with 9 bases lying between them. CDR1 is SEHNR, CDR2 FQNEAQ, per germline (reference sequence). The CDR3 is 15 residues long. The CDR3 loop is CASSLVQGYTGELFF. Here the CDR3 DNA reads TGTGCCAGCAGCTTAGTACAGGGCTACACCGGGGAGCTGTTTTTT.

This clone was found once. The genes are TRBV19 and TRBJ1-1; possibly TRBD1 for D (5 bases). The germline gives CDR1 LNHDA, CDR2 SQIVND (reference sequence). The CDR3 spans 14 residues. With 3 bases removed from V and 5 bases from J, the gap between germline ends came to 13 bases. The CDR3 nucleotides read TGTGCCAGTAGTATTTCCGGGGGTGGGACTGAAGCTTTCTTT. Its translation is CASSISGGGTEAFF. The full variable domain, in which reference TRBV19 and TRBJ1-1 provide the parts outside the CDR3, is DGGITQSPKYLFRKEGQNVTLSCEQNLNHDAMYWYRQDPGQGLRLIYYSQIVNDFQKGDIAEGYSVSREKKESFPLTVTSAQKNPTAFYLCASSISGGGTEAFFGQGTRLTVV.

The chain links TRBV5-1 to TRBJ1-2; maybe TRBD1 (5 bases). Germline V gives CDR1 SGHRS, CDR2 YFSETQ. V was cut by 0 bases and J by 5 bases, with 11 bases left in between. The CDR3 loop spans 14 amino acids. The CDR3 DNA follows: TGCGCCAGCAGCTTGGGGCAGGGAGGATATGGCTACACCTTC. It translates to CASSLGQGGYGYTF.

V and J are TRBV4-2 and TRBJ2-3; TRBD2 matches 7 bases. The CDR3 contains 17 residues. Per germline, CDR1 LGHNA and CDR2 YNFKEQ. Trimming cost V 0 bases and J 0 bases; bases outside gene matches: 6. The CDR3 DNA reads TGTGCCAGCAGCCAAGAAGTACGGCGGGGGAGCACAGATACGCAGTATTTT. Protein sequence: CASSQEVRRGSTDTQYF.

The V call is TRBV5-4, the J call TRBJ2-7; 8 bases match TRBD2. The CDR3 is 15 amino acids. With 3 bases clipped from V and 4 bases from J, the junction kept 9 bases outside the gene matches. The germline gives CDR1 SGHNT, CDR2 YYREEE (reference sequence). CDR3 protein: CASSSGGGLEYEQYF. The CDR3 DNA reads TGTGCCAGCAGCTCGGGTGGGGGACTAGAGTACGAGCAGTACTTC.

The chain links TRBV13 to TRBJ1-4, with a tentative D call TRBD1 (5 bases). Germline V gene lookup returns CDR1 PRHDT and CDR2 FYEKMQ (reference sequence). The length of the CDR3 is 14 residues. Trimming cost V 0 bases and J 5 bases, with 7 bases left between them. CDR3 in amino acids: CASSLGQGNEKLFF. CDR3 DNA sequence: TGTGCCAGCAGCTTAGGCCAGGGAAATGAAAAACTGTTTTTT.

The chain joins TRBV4-1 to TRBJ1-5; 7 bases fit TRBD1. This CDR3 has 15 residues. The V segment lost 4 bases and the J segment 4 bases; nucleotides outside the gene matches: 7. Germline V CDR1 and CDR2: MGHRA, YSYEKL. The CDR3 sequence is CASSPDRDQNQPQHF. The DNA for the CDR3 is TGCGCCAGCAGCCCTGACAGGGACCAGAATCAGCCCCAGCATTTT.

For this clone: An end of the junction differs from the germline gene, which may be a read error. The chain has TRBV30 and TRBJ1-1; 9 bases match TRBD1. The CDR3 contains 14 residues. Germline V gene data show CDR1 as GTSNPN and CDR2 as SVGIG (reference sequence). CDR3: CAWSTGTGLYEALF. CDR3 nucleotide sequence: TGTGCCTGGAGTACCGGGACAGGGCTCTATGAGGCTCTCTTT. The full variable domain, in which reference TRBV30 and TRBJ1-1 provide the parts outside the CDR3, is SQTIHQWPATLVQPVGSPLSLECTVEGTSNPNLYWYRQAAGRGLQLLFYSVGIGQISSEVPQNLSASRPQDRQFILSSKKLLLSDSGFYLCAWSTGTGLYEALFGQGTRLTVV.

This clone appeared a single time. The chain links TRBV9 to TRBJ2-7, with TRBD2 matching 8 bases. V shed 3 bases and J 6 bases; nucleotides not matched to a gene: 8. This CDR3 region has 14 residues. Per the germline V gene, CDR1 is SGDLS and CDR2 is YYNGEE. DNA for the CDR3: TGTGCCAGCAGCGCCGGGACTAGTCGGACCGAGCAGTACTTC. Translating gives CASSAGTSRTEQYF. Filled out from reference TRBV9 and TRBJ2-7, the complete variable domain reads DSGVTQTPKHLITATGQRVTLRCSPRSGDLSVYWYQQSLDQGLQFLIQYYNGEERAKGNILERFSAQQFPDLHSELNLSSLELGDSALYFCASSAGTSRTEQYFGPGTRLTVT.

By share of the sample, this clone is medium-sized (0.01 to 0.1%). V is TRBV5-1 and J is TRBJ1-4; 7 bases are a match to TRBD1. The V gene's germline CDR1 is SGHRS and CDR2 YFSETQ. The trim removed 4 bases at V and 8 bases at J, leaving 2 bases unmatched. This CDR3 contains 12 residues. CDR3 DNA sequence: TGCGCCAGCAGCCCCAGGGGGGAAAAACTGTTTTTT. This sequence encodes CASSPRGEKLFF.

The chain is built from TRBV9 and TRBJ2-1, with TRBD1 identical over 9 bases. CDR1 is SGDLS, CDR2 YYNGEE, per germline. The CDR3 covers 13 residues. V lost 2 bases and J lost 7; bases outside the gene matches: 1. In DNA form, the CDR3 reads TGTGCCAGCAGCGTCGGGACAGGGAATGAGCAGTTCTTC. Amino acid sequence: CASSVGTGNEQFF. Together with reference TRBV9 and TRBJ2-1, the CDR3 gives the full variable domain: DSGVTQTPKHLITATGQRVTLRCSPRSGDLSVYWYQQSLDQGLQFLIQYYNGEERAKGNILERFSAQQFPDLHSELNLSSLELGDSALYFCASSVGTGNEQFFGPGTRLTVL.

This clone was counted a single time. The genes are TRBV30 and TRBJ2-3; 8 bases line up with TRBD2. Germline lookup yields CDR1 GTSNPN and CDR2 SVGIG (reference sequence). V lost 3 bases and J lost 4; bases outside the gene matches: 6. The CDR3 extends over 14 amino acids. The CDR3 bases are TGTGCCTGGAGCGGTAGCGGGACGCCAGATACGCAGTATTTT. Translation: CAWSGSGTPDTQYF.

The V and J genes are TRBV28 and TRBJ2-7; 10 bases match TRBD2. The CDR3 contains 14 residues. Trimming took 8 bases from V and 2 from J; bases not matched to a gene: 6. The germline gives CDR1 MDHEN, CDR2 SYDVKM. The CDR3 bases are TGTGCCAGCCGCGGACTAGCGGATCCCTACGAGCAGTACTTC. Encoded protein: CASRGLADPYEQYF.

The chain links TRBV9 to TRBJ2-1, with D unclear. Germline CDR1 and CDR2: SGDLS and YYNGEE. The germline V and J ends were trimmed by 4 bases and 7 bases, with 18 bases remaining between them. The CDR3 loop spans 15 amino acids. CDR3 sequence: CASSPSPGPWNEQFF. The CDR3, as DNA: TGTGCCAGCAGCCCCTCCCCTGGGCCGTGGAATGAGCAGTTCTTC.

The gene calls are TRBV7-4 and TRBJ2-7, with D maybe TRBD2 (5 bases). V gave up 5 bases and J gave up 2 bases, with 16 bases separating them. The length of the CDR3 is 15 residues. The germline gives CDR1 SGHVT, CDR2 SQSDAQ. CDR3 sequence: CASSPPPAGPYEQYF. CDR3 nucleotide sequence: TGTGCCAGCAGCCCCCCCCCGGCGGGCCCCTACGAGCAGTACTTC.

V and J are TRBV10-3 and TRBJ1-4; 9 nucleotides align to TRBD1. With 3 bases clipped from V and 8 bases from J, the junction kept 7 bases outside the gene matches. Germline V CDR1 and CDR2: ENHRY, SYGVKD. The length of the CDR3 is 15 residues. CDR3 DNA: TGTGCCATCAGTGACGGGACAGGGAATAAGGAAAAACTGTTTTTT. Translated: CAISDGTGNKEKLFF.